This TCR beta chain is drawn from a study of cytomegalovirus exposure and HLA in healthy donors. Overall study results and limits: Relative to the approximately 700-donor mean, N-insertions were reportedly fewer in an Asian-associated ancestry cluster in a later analysis. A later examination showed that TCR association rates differed by HLA locus, with DRB1 most and HLA-C fewest.

These donors counted as nominally healthy when sampled, but unrecorded immune exposures were likely. PCR was performed using 60 Vbeta and 13 Jbeta primers. Method: immunoSEQ multiplex PCR; TCRdb's copy keeps in-frame clones and lacks some. Among 150,000 to 200,000 clones listed, about 80% were seen once. With regard to this clone: Its matching antigen is unknown.

The CDR3 length is 15 residues. The rearrangement links TRBV21-1 to TRBJ2-1; the D segment call TRBD2 is taken from the table without a DNA check. TRBV21-1 is a pseudogene locus. The source of this sequence is a man aged 18 to 30 in good health and CMV-seropositive. Material: PBMCs. CDR3: CASSKRSRSGTEQFF. In DNA form, the CDR3 reads TGTGCCAGCAGCAAAAGGAGTCGCAGCGGGACTGAGCAGTTCTTC.